This is a list of T cell receptor beta chains from one sample in a study of CD8 T cells in ankylosing spondylitis. TCRdb reanalysed the 5' RACE reads using MiXCR and keeps one entry per CDR3 protein. This table holds about 540,000 distinct CDR3 sequences, roughly 12% found once. Sequencing was carried out using blood, either unsorted or a sorted T cell fraction (not recorded which). These TCRs come from a male donor with ankylosing spondylitis. The CDR3 runs from the conserved cysteine through the conserved F or W. D genes are given only for firm matches. Expanded clones get a size class; other rows say once, few or many, or leave the size out.

TRBJ2-3 | TRBV7-9 | NA | few | CASSSRLGGKTDTQYF | TGTGCCAGCAGCTCCCGACTGGGCGGAAAGACAGATACGCAGTATTTT
TRBJ2-1 | TRBV12-3/TRBV12-4 | NA | NA | CASSPVGGSNEQFF | TGTGCCAGCAGTCCGGTGGGGGGAAGCAATGAGCAGTTCTTC
TRBJ1-2 | TRBV12-3/TRBV12-4 | TRBD1 | NA | CASSRDSHVSGYTF | TGTGCCAGCAGTAGGGACAGTCATGTCAGCGGCTACACCTTC
TRBJ1-3 | TRBV10-2 | NA | many | CASSEQSGNTIYF | TGCGCCAGCAGTGAACAATCTGGAAACACCATATATTTT
TRBJ2-1 | TRBV11-1 | TRBD2 | few | CASSSSSRRGRPGRYNEQFF | TGTGCCAGCAGCTCCTCCTCCCGGCGCGGGAGACCTGGGAGGTACAATGAGCAGTTCTTC
TRBJ2-5 | TRBV30 | NA | NA | CAWSGQGGTQYF | TGTGCCTGGAGTGGGCAGGGGGGGACCCAGTACTTC
TRBJ1-5 | TRBV27 | NA | NA | CASSLRGQLGQPQHF | TGTGCCAGCAGTCTAAGGGGACAACTCGGGCAGCCCCAGCATTTT
TRBJ2-1 | TRBV11-2 | NA | NA | CASSPPVGGPNEQFF | TGTGCCAGCAGCCCACCGGTGGGCGGGCCAAATGAGCAGTTCTTC
TRBJ1-4 | TRBV5-1 | TRBD1 | NA | CASSLINRGSNEKLFF | TGCGCCAGCAGCTTGATAAACAGGGGATCTAATGAAAAACTGTTTTTT
TRBJ1-2 | TRBV4-1 | TRBD1 | few | CASSFRTGANYGYTF | TGCGCCAGCAGCTTCCGGACAGGGGCTAACTATGGCTACACCTTC
TRBJ2-5 | TRBV7-2 | NA | NA | CASSPQREGGETQYF | TGTGCCAGCAGCCCCCAGAGAGAAGGAGGAGAGACCCAGTACTTC
TRBJ1-1 | TRBV20-1 | NA | NA | CSARRLGGGDSEAFF | TGCAGTGCTAGACGTCTCGGCGGAGGAGACTCTGAAGCTTTCTTT
TRBJ1-5 | TRBV7-2 | TRBD1 | few | CASSLSQGTQHF | TGTGCCAGCAGCTTATCACAGGGGACTCAGCATTTT
TRBJ2-1 | TRBV7-8 | NA | NA | CASSPKRGGYNEQFF | TGTGCCAGCAGCCCCAAGAGGGGAGGCTACAATGAGCAGTTCTTC
TRBJ2-3 | TRBV20-1 | TRBD1 | NA | CSAPPQGATWTDTQYF | TGCAGTGCCCCCCCACAGGGGGCGACTTGGACAGATACGCAGTATTTT
TRBJ2-3 | TRBV4-1 | NA | few | CASSQVGPQWGDTQYF | TGCGCCAGCAGCCAAGTCGGACCCCAATGGGGAGATACGCAGTATTTT
TRBJ1-1 | TRBV10-1 | NA | few | CASSGGFPQKAFF | TGCGCCAGCAGTGGAGGCTTCCCCCAGAAAGCTTTCTTT
TRBJ2-7 | TRBV12-3/TRBV12-4 | NA | many | CASSYGGYEQYF | TGTGCCAGCAGTTATGGCGGCTACGAGCAGTACTTC
TRBJ1-5 | TRBV12-3/TRBV12-4 | NA | many | CASSLGIWGNQPQHF | TGTGCCAGCAGTTTAGGTATCTGGGGTAATCAGCCCCAGCATTTT
TRBJ2-3 | TRBV20-1 | NA | many | CSAGAGDTQYF | TGCAGTGCTGGGGCGGGAGATACGCAGTATTTT
TRBJ1-1 | TRBV12-5 | NA | few | CASGQTANTEAFF | TGTGCTAGTGGTCAAACAGCGAACACTGAAGCTTTCTTT
TRBJ2-3 | TRBV10-3 | TRBD2 | NA | CAISETSGRTDTQYF | TGTGCCATCAGTGAGACTAGCGGGAGAACGGATACGCAGTATTTT
TRBJ2-1 | TRBV3-1 | NA | NA | CASSQDGAAFDEQFF | TGTGCCAGCAGCCAAGATGGTGCGGCTTTTGATGAGCAGTTCTTC
TRBJ2-5 | TRBV7-6 | NA | many | CASSPDQETQYF | TGTGCCAGCAGCCCTGACCAAGAGACCCAGTACTTC
TRBJ2-3 | TRBV24-1 | TRBD1 | NA | CATSDSGTGWNTQYF | TGTGCCACCAGTGATAGCGGGACAGGGTGGAATACGCAGTATTTT
TRBJ1-1 | TRBV27 | NA | few | CASSPLATGIPEAFF | TGTGCCAGCAGCCCCCTCGCTACAGGGATCCCTGAAGCTTTCTTT
TRBJ2-7 | TRBV10-3 | TRBD1 | few | CAISAPGQGAYEQYF | TGTGCCATCAGTGCGCCGGGACAGGGGGCCTACGAGCAGTACTTC
TRBJ2-7 | TRBV7-9 | TRBD1 | few | CASSLGAGTGSYEQYF | TGTGCCAGCAGCTTAGGGGCCGGGACAGGATCCTACGAGCAGTACTTC
TRBJ2-5 | TRBV5-1 | NA | NA | CASSPLTEETQYF | TGCGCCAGCAGCCCACTGACGGAAGAGACCCAGTACTTC
TRBJ2-3 | TRBV13 | TRBD2 | NA | CASSSPQTSVDTQYF | TGTGCCAGCAGTTCCCCCCAGACTAGCGTCGATACGCAGTATTTT
TRBJ1-5 | TRBV5-1 | TRBD1 | NA | CASSWGQGEQPQHF | TGCGCCAGCAGCTGGGGACAGGGTGAGCAGCCCCAGCATTTT
TRBJ2-3 | TRBV10-3 | TRBD1 | many | CAITTGGDTQYF | TGTGCCATCACAACAGGGGGAGATACGCAGTATTTT
TRBJ2-1 | TRBV5-1 | TRBD1 | many | CASSLGQGVNEQFF | TGCGCCAGCAGCTTAGGACAGGGCGTCAATGAGCAGTTCTTC
TRBJ2-1 | TRBV30 | NA | few | CAWSVVGGEDEQFF | TGTGCCTGGAGTGTGGTGGGAGGTGAAGATGAGCAGTTCTTC
TRBJ2-6 | TRBV5-1 | NA | NA | CASSLSGVTSGAYVLTF | TGCGCCAGCAGCTTGTCAGGGGTTACCTCTGGGGCCTACGTCCTGACTTTC
TRBJ2-3 | TRBV24-1 | NA | many | CATSDFRGTDTQYF | TGTGCCACCAGTGATTTCCGGGGGACAGATACGCAGTATTTT
TRBJ1-3 | TRBV20-1 | TRBD1 | few | CSARDRTGSGNTIYF | TGCAGTGCTAGAGACCGGACAGGGTCAGGAAACACCATATATTTT
TRBJ2-1 | TRBV3-1 | TRBD1 | few | CASSQDDREREQFF | TGTGCCAGCAGCCAGGACGACAGGGAAAGGGAGCAGTTCTTC
TRBJ1-1 | TRBV3-1 | NA | few | CASSQEAGRPFF | TGTGCCAGCAGCCAAGAAGCAGGGAGGCCTTTCTTT